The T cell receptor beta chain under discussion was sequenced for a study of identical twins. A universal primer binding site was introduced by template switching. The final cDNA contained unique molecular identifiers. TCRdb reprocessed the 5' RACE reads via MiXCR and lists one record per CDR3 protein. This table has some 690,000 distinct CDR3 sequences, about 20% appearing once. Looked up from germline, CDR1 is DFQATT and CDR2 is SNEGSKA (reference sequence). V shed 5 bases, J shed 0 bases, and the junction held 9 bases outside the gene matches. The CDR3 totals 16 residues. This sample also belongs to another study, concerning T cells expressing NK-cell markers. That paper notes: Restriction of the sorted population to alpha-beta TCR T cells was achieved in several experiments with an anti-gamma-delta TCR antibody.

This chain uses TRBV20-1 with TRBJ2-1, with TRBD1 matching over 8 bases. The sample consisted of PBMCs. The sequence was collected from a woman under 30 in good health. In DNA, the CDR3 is TGCAGTGCTCCCAATCCAGGACAGGGCTCCTACAATGAGCAGTTCTTC. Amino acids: CSAPNPGQGSYNEQFF.